Listed below are T cell receptor beta chains from one sample, sequenced in a study of human T cells and chemical hapten exposure. TCRdb re-called the RACE reads with MiXCR, one entry per CDR3 protein. Among just over 80,000 distinct CDR3 sequences listed, about 10% were seen once. The sample in question was whole blood, obtained in connection with sensitization to the hapten diphenylcyclopropenone (DPC). The receptors were sampled from a woman aged 45 to 65 with alopecia areata. Some clones in this sample may be carry-over from other donors' samples. Both conserved end residues are part of each CDR3.

>TRBJ2-2|TRBV9
CASSRQDTNTGELFF
>TRBJ2-1|TRBV2
CASTVDGGDNEQFF
>TRBJ2-7|TRBV23-1
CASSQSSRGSYEQYF
>TRBJ1-5|TRBV7-2
CASSPSNQPQHF
>TRBJ1-1|TRBV6-2/TRBV6-3
CASSYSKWDSEAFF
>TRBJ1-3|TRBV12-3/TRBV12-4
CASSPRTQEGGNTIYF
>TRBJ1-2|TRBV18
CASSPLNTAAGGNYGYTF
>TRBJ2-7|TRBV20-1
CSARPTIYEQYF
>TRBJ2-1|TRBV28
CASTETGTGAYNEQFF
>TRBJ1-5|TRBV19
CASSIAPGANQPQHF
>TRBJ1-4|TRBV5-1
CASSPGQGPAGEKLFF
>TRBJ1-5|TRBV6-6
CASSLTTGTSNQPQHF
>TRBJ1-4|TRBV27
CASSFVGGHSEKLFF
>TRBJ1-2|TRBV12-3/TRBV12-4
CASSLKEYYGYTF
>TRBJ1-5|TRBV7-8
CASSLKPRTVLNQPQHF
>TRBJ2-7|TRBV5-1
CASSLEVSSYEQYF
>TRBJ1-6|TRBV12-5
CASGNEDNSYNSPLHF
>TRBJ2-7|TRBV7-8
CASSLQLAGAYEQYF
>TRBJ2-7|TRBV5-4
CASSSGLTSYEQYF
>TRBJ1-3|TRBV3-1
CASSAKGIRNTIYF
>TRBJ2-7|TRBV11-2
CASSSSRVPSYEQYF
>TRBJ1-2|TRBV29-1
CSVEEPGTRYGYTF
>TRBJ2-6|TRBV6-2/TRBV6-3
CASSLLRSGANVLTF
>TRBJ1-2|TRBV27
CASSSPGQSNYGYTF
>TRBJ2-2|TRBV7-2
CASSLLQGTGELFF
>TRBJ1-1|TRBV29-1
CSVSPWIGENTEAFF
>TRBJ2-7|TRBV5-1
CASSLEGLDSYEQYF